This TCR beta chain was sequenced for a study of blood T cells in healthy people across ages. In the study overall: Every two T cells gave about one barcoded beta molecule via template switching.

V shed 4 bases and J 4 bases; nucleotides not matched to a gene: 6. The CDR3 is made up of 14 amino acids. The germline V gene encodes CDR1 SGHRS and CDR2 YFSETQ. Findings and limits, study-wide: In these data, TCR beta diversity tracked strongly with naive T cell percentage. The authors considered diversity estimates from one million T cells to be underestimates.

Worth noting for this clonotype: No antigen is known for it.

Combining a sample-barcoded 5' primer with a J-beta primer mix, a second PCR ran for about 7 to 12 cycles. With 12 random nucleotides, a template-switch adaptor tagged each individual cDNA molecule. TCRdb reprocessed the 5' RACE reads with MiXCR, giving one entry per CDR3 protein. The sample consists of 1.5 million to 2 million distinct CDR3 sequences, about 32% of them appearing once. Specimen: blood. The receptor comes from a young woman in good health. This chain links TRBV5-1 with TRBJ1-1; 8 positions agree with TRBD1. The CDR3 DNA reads TGCGCCAGCAGCGCGAACAGGGGGGCCACTGAAGCTTTCTTT. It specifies CASSANRGATEAFF.